A selection of T cell receptor beta chains follows, all from one sample in a study of shared clonotypes between healthy human individuals. TCRdb's table, derived via immunoSEQ multiplex PCR, lists solely in-frame clones and lacks some. The table records around 690,000 clones, less than 95% of them present only once. Sequenced: memory CD8+ T cells from PBMCs. The receptor set was obtained from a young man in good health. Some clones in this sample may be carry-over from other donors' samples. Both conserved end residues are part of each CDR3. Only some rows state a clone size, as once, few, many or a class for expanded clones.

>TRBV9|NA
CASSVRDRVTGNTIYF
>TRBV11-2|NA
CASSHTPTIAGSSYNEQFF
>TRBV6-1|NA
CASSEGGRAGTEAFF
>TRBV4-1|once
CASSQDPPALLADEQFF
>TRBV6-1|NA
CASSELLDTIYF
>TRBV9|NA
CASSPTRGGQGSDTQYF
>TRBV4-1|NA
CASSEPLGTRGGLGQVWDTQYF
>TRBV2|NA
CASSELGVSYEQYF
>TRBV27|NA
CASSLRARTYEQYF
>TRBV5-5|NA
CASSLGQGVYTGELFF
>TRBV9|NA
CASSPWGGPSDTQYF
>TRBV19|NA
CASSIRPPGEQYF
>TRBV6-6|NA
CASRTPGMDTEAFF
>TRBV7-8|NA
CASGEVGNEQYF
>TRBV7-9|few
CASSLRGGSSYNEQFF
>TRBV30|few
CAWSGDRAGEKLFF
>TRBV11-2|NA
CASRRLQRSNYGYTF
>TRBV6-5|NA
CASSPPCEQYF
>TRBV2|NA
CASSEGLAGVSTDTQYF
>TRBV9|once
CASSVGSSGANVLTF
>TRBV27|NA
CASSLQAGGGRPYGYTF
>TRBV2|NA
CASRADGSNQPQHF
>TRBV28|NA
CASSLSLSEGYEQFF
>TRBV9|few
CASSRNNQPQHF
>TRBV4-1|NA
CASSQDLGGLWTEAFF
>TRBV5-6|NA
CASSLPTGGFFYEQYF
>TRBV27|NA
CASSLQSASTDTQYF
>TRBV27|NA
CASRGLAYNEQFF
>TRBV7-9|few
CASSDPVGAETQYF
>TRBV28|NA
CASSTGGFAGELFF
>TRBV5-5|NA
CASSTTARWAEAFF
>TRBV28|NA
CAWGVLNTEAFF
>TRBV7-9|NA
CASSFSPGELYGYTF
>TRBV4-1|NA
CASSQERGFNEKLFF
>TRBV7-2|once
CASSLGIIYEQYF
>TRBV11-2|NA
CASSTWGARERYEQYF
>TRBV29-1|NA
CSVDGGRGGYEQFF
>TRBV9|once
CASSVATGQLPSGNTIYF
>TRBV28|NA
CASSLGEAQETQYF
>TRBV15|NA
CATSREKGDGTDTQYF
>TRBV19|NA
CASISLPPSGLGDTGELFF
>TRBV6-5|NA
CASSSTDRGNTIYF
>TRBV28|NA
CASSPPRRGLFF
>TRBV29-1|NA
CSGSSGQQNEQYF
>TRBV4-3|NA
CASSLRGSSGNTIYF